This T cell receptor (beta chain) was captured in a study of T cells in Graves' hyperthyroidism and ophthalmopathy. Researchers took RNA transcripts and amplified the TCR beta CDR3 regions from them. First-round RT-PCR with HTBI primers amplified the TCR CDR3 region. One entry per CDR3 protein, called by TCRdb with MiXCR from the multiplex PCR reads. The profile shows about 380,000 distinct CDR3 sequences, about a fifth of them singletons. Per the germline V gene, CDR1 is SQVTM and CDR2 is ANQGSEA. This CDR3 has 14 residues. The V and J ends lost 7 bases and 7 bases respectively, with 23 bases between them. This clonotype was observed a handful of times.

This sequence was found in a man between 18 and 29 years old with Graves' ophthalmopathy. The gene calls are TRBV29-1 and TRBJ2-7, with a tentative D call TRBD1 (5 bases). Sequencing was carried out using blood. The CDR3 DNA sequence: TGCAGCGGTAAGGGGTGGACACCGACCTGGGAGCAGTACTTC. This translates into CSGKGWTPTWEQYF.